A single sample is the source of the 2 T cell receptor beta chains below, sequenced in a study of a mutant IDH1 vaccine in newly diagnosed glioma. No antigen is known for these receptors. Repertoires were generated with immunoSEQ multiplex PCR, while TCRdb's copy carries only in-frame clones and drops some. The data contain tens of thousands of clones, roughly nine tenths of them singletons. Described time point: week 5, during vaccination. Each dose delivered 300 ug of mutant IDH1 20-mer peptide subcutaneously with imiquimod. The specimen was PBMCs, collected from a glioma patient whose treatment included an IDH1 peptide vaccine. Every receptor here comes from a woman in her fifties or sixties with glioma.

The rearrangement uses TRBV5-6 and TRBJ2-6; no definite D call. V was clipped by 2 bases and J by 0 bases, with 9 bases between them. Germline CDR1 and CDR2: SGHDT and YYEEEE. This CDR3 has 16 amino acids. Here the CDR3 reads CASSLRVASGANVLTF. Here the CDR3 DNA reads TGTGCCAGCAGCTTACGGGTAGCCTCTGGGGCCAACGTCCTGACTTTC.

This clone was counted once. V is TRBV7-9 and J is TRBJ2-6, with a possible D match to TRBD1 (6 bases). The germline gives CDR1 SEHNR, CDR2 FQNEAQ (reference sequence). V lost 3 bases and J lost 2, with 11 bases in between. The CDR3 consists of 16 residues. As DNA, the CDR3 is TGTGCCAGCAGCTTGACTAAGGGGGCTGGGGCCAACGTCCTGACTTTC. This gives the protein CASSLTKGAGANVLTF.